This record concerns one T cell receptor (beta chain) sequence. This sample is drawn from a study of blood T cell repertoires in COVID-19. The protocol was immunoSEQ multiplex PCR, while the TCRdb copy is restricted to in-frame clones and leaves out a portion. The sample records about 94,000 clones, about 86% being singletons. Germline-derived CDR1 and CDR2 are SGHDN and FVKESK. V was pared by 2 bases and J by 7 bases, with 5 bases between. CDR3 length: 12 amino acids. This sequence was found in a man aged 55 to 70 with acute or convalescent COVID-19. Input material: peripheral blood. This chain uses TRBV14 with TRBJ1-4, with unresolved D. The CDR3 coding sequence is TGTGCCAGCAGCCAAAACAGTGAAAAACTGTTTTTT. Translation: CASSQNSEKLFF.